This is a list of T cell receptor beta chains from one sample in a study of cytomegalovirus exposure and HLA in healthy donors. TCRdb keeps only in-frame clones here, not all; method: immunoSEQ multiplex PCR. The sample includes roughly 60,000 clones, about 80% of them seen just once. Sequenced material: PBMCs. Receptors were obtained from a woman aged 40 to 49 in good health and CMV-seropositive. Each CDR3 is given with its conserved first and last residue. The D gene is left open where the match is weak.

j_call | d_call | v_call | cdr3_length | cdr3_nt | cdr3_aa
TRBJ2-3 | TRBD1 | TRBV2 | 16 | TGTGCCAGCAGCAAGGGGGCCTTGTTGAACACAGATACGCAGTATTTT | CASSKGALLNTDTQYF
TRBJ2-5 | - | TRBV5-4 | 11 | TGTGCCAGCAGCCTAATGGAGACCCAGTACTTC | CASSLMETQYF
TRBJ1-1 | - | TRBV30 | 11 | TGTGCCTGGAGGGGGGGGTTTAAAGCTTTCTTT | CAWRGGFKAFF
TRBJ2-2 | - | TRBV20-1 | 11 | TGCAGTGTGGCGGCCACCGGGGAGCTGTTTTTT | CSVAATGELFF
TRBJ2-7 | - | TRBV5-1 | 15 | TGCGCCAGCAGCACGGGGGGGACAGGGTACCTCGAGCAGTACTTC | CASSTGGTGYLEQYF
TRBJ1-1 | TRBD1 | TRBV2 | 15 | TGTGCCAGCAGCGCCCTGACAGGGACAAACACTGAAGCTTTCTTT | CASSALTGTNTEAFF
TRBJ1-5 | - | TRBV2 | 19 | TGTGCCAGCACCACCGGCAAAGGGGGAAACAAATATAGCAATCAGCCCCAGCATTTT | CASTTGKGGNKYSNQPQHF
TRBJ2-5 | TRBD2 | TRBV11-3 | 15 | TGTGCCAGCAGCGTGAGACTGGGGGGGGAGGAGACCCAGTACTTC | CASSVRLGGEETQYF
TRBJ2-7 | - | TRBV11-3 | 13 | TGTGCCAGCAGCAGGGGGACACAGTACGAGCAGTACTTC | CASSRGTQYEQYF
TRBJ1-2 | - | TRBV29-1 | 13 | TGCAGCGCACGCCGGGAAGATAAATGGTCCTACACCTTC | CSARREDKWSYTF
TRBJ1-1 | TRBD1 | TRBV5-1 | 18 | TGCGCCAGCAGCTTGGGGGCACAGGGGTTCATGATGAACACTGAAGCTTTCTTT | CASSLGAQGFMMNTEAFF
TRBJ1-1 | TRBD1 | TRBV4-1 | 15 | TGCGCCAGCAGCCAGGGACAGGGGCGGTATACTGAAGCTTTCTTT | CASSQGQGRYTEAFF
TRBJ2-4 | - | TRBV29-1 | 18 | TGCAGCGGGGGAGATGGACAGATCAATCTACTAGCCAAAAACATTCAGTACTTC | CSGGDGQINLLAKNIQYF